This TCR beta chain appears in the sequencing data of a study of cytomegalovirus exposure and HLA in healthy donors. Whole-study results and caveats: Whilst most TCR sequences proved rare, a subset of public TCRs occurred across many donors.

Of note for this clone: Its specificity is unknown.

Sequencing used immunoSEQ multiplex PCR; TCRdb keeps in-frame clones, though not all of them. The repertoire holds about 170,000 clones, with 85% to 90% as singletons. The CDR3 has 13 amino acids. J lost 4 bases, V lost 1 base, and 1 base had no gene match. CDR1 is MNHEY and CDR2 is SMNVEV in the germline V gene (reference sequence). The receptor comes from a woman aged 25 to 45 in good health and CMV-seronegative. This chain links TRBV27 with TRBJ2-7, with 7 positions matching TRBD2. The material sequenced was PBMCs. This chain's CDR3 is CASSLWGGYEQYF. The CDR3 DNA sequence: TGTGCCAGCAGTTTATGGGGGGGATACGAGCAGTACTTC.